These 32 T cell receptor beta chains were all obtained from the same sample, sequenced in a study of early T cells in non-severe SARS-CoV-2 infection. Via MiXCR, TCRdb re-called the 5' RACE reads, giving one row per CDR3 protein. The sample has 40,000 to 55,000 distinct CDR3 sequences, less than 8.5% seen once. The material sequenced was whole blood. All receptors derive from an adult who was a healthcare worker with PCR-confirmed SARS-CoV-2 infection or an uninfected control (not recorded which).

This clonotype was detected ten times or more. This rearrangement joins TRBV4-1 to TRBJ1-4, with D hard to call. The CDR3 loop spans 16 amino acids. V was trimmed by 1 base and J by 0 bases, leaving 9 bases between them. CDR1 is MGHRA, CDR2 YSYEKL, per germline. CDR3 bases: TGCGCCAGCAGCCAAGGTATCCAAGCAACTAATGAAAAACTGTTTTTT. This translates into CASSQGIQATNEKLFF.

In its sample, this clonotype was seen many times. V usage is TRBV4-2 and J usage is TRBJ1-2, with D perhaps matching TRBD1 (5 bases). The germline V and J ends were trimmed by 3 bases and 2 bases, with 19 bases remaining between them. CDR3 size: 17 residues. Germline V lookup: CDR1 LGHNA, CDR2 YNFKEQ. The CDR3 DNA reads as TGTGCCAGCAGCCAGGGTTACGGGACGGGGGGGAACTATGGCTACACCTTC. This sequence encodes CASSQGYGTGGNYGYTF.

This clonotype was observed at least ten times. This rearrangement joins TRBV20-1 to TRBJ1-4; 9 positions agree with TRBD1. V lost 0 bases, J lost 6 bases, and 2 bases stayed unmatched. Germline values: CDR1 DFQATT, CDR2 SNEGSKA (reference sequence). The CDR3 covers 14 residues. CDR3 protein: CSARDRTGDEKLFF. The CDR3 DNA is TGCAGTGCTAGAGATAGGACAGGGGATGAAAAACTGTTTTTT.

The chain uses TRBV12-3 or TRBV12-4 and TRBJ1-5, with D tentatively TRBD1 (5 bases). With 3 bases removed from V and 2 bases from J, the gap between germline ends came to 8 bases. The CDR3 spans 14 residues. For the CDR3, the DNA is TGTGCCAGCAGTTTCGCCAGGGGCAATCAGCCCCAGCATTTT. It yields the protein CASSFARGNQPQHF.

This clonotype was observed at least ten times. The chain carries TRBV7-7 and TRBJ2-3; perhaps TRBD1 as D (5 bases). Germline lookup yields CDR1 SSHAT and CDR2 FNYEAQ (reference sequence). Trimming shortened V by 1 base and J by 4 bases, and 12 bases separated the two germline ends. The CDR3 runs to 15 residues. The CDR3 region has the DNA TGTGCCAGCAGCTTAGAAGCAGGGTGGGCAGATACGCAGTATTTT. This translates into CASSLEAGWADTQYF.

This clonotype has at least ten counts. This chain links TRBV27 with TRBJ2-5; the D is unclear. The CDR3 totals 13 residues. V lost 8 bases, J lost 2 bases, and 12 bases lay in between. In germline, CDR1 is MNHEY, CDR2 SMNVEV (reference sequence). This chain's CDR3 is CASGFTHQETQYF. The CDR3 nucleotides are TGTGCCAGCGGGTTTACCCATCAAGAGACCCAGTACTTC.

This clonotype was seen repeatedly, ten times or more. This CDR3 reads CASSENSGGYNEQFF. CDR3 coding DNA: TGCGCCAGCAGTGAGAATAGCGGGGGCTACAATGAGCAGTTCTTC. The rearrangement joins TRBV10-1 to TRBJ2-1; TRBD2 matches 9 bases. Germline V gene sequence: CDR1 WNHNN, CDR2 SYGVQD (reference sequence). The CDR3 spans 15 residues. The V segment lost 2 bases and the J segment 3 bases; nucleotides outside the gene matches: 2.

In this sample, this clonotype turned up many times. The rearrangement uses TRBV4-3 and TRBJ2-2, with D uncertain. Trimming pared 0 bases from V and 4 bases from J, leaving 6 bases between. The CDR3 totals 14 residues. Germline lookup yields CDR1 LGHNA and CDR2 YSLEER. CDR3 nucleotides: TGCGCCAGCAGCCAAGATCGCGCCACCGGGGAGCTGTTTTTT. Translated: CASSQDRATGELFF.

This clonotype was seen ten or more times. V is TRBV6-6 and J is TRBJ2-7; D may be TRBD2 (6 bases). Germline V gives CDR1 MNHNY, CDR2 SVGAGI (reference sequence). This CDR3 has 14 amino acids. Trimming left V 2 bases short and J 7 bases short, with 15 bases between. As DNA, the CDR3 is TGTGCCAGCAGTTACCGCGGCAGGGAGGAAGAGCAGTACTTC. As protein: CASSYRGREEEQYF.

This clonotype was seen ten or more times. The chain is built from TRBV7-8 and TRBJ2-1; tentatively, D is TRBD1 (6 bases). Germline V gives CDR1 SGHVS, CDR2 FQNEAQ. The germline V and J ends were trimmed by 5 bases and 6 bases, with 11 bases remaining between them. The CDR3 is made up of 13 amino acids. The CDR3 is CASSPTRGNEQFF. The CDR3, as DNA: TGTGCCAGCAGCCCTACCAGGGGCAATGAGCAGTTCTTC. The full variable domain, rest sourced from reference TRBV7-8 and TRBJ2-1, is GAGVSQSPRYKVAKRGQDVALRCDPISGHVSLFWYQQALGQGPEFLTYFQNEAQLDKSGLPSDRFFAERPEGSVSTLKIQRTQQEDSAVYLCASSPTRGNEQFFGPGTRLTVL.

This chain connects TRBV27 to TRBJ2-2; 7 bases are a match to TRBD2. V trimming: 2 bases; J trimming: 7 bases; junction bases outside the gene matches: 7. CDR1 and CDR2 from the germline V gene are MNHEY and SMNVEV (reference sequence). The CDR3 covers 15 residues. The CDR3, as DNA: TGTGCCAGCAGTTTAATGGCGGGGGTCGGCGGGGAGCTGTTTTTT. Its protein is CASSLMAGVGGELFF.

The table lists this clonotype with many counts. The CDR3, as DNA: TGTGCCAGCAGCTTAACGGGGTCCCCCACCTACGAGCAGTACTTC. It is translated as CASSLTGSPTYEQYF. The rearrangement joins TRBV13 to TRBJ2-7; perhaps TRBD2 as D (5 bases). V lost 2 bases and J lost 2, with 13 bases in between. The CDR3 extends over 15 amino acids. The V gene's germline CDR1 is PRHDT and CDR2 FYEKMQ (reference sequence).

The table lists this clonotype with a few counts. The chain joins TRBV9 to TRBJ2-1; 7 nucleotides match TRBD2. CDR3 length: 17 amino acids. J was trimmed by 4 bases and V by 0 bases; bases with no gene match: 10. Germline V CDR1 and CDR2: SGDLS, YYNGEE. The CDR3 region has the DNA TGTGCCAGCAGCGTAGTTCCAAGCGGGGCCAAATACAATGAGCAGTTCTTC. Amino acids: CASSVVPSGAKYNEQFF.

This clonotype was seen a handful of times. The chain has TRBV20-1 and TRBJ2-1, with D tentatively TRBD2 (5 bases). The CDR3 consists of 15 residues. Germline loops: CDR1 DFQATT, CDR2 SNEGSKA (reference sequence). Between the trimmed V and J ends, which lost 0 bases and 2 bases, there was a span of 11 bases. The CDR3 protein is CSARDTGNPYNEQFF. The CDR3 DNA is TGCAGTGCTAGAGATACCGGGAACCCCTACAATGAGCAGTTCTTC.

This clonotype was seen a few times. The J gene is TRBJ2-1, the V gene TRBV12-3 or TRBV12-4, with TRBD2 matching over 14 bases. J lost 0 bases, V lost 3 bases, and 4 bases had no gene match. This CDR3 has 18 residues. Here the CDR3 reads CASSLRLAGGVSYNEQFF. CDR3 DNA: TGTGCCAGCAGTTTGAGACTAGCGGGGGGGGTCTCCTACAATGAGCAGTTCTTC.

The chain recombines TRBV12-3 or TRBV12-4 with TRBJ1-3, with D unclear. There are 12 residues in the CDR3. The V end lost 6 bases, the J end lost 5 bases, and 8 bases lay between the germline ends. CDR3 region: CASSLERNTIYF. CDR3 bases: TGTGCCAGCAGCCTCGAGAGAAACACCATATATTTT.

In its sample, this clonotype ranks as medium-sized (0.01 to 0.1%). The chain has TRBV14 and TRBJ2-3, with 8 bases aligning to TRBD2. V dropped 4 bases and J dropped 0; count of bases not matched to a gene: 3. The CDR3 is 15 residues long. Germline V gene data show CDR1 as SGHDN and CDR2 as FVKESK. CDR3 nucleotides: TGTGCCAGCAGCCCTTGGACTAGCAGCACAGATACGCAGTATTTT. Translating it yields CASSPWTSSTDTQYF.

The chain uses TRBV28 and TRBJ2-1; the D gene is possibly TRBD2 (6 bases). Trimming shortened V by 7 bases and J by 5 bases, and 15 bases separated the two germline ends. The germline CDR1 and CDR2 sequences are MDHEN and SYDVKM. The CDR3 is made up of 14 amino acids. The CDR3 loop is CASIPGGVHNEQFF. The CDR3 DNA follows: TGTGCCAGCATCCCCGGAGGGGTGCACAATGAGCAGTTCTTC. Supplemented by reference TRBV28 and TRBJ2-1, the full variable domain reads DVKVTQSSRYLVKRTGEKVFLECVQDMDHENMFWYRQDPGLGLRLIYFSYDVKMKEKGDIPEGYSVSREKKERFSLILESASTNQTSMYLCASIPGGVHNEQFFGPGTRLTVL.

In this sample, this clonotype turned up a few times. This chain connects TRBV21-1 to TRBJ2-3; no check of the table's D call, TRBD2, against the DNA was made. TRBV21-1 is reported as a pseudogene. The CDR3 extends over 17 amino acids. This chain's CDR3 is CASSKGWSGGTTDTQYF. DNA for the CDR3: TGTGCCAGCAGCAAAGGCTGGAGCGGGGGGACCACAGATACGCAGTATTTT.

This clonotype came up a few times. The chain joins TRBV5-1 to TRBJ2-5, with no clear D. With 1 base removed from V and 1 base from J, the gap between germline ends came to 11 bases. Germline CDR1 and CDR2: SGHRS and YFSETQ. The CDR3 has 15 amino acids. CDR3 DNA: TGCGCCAGCAGCTTGAGTTTGGCCGGCCAAGAGACCCAGTACTTC. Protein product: CASSLSLAGQETQYF.

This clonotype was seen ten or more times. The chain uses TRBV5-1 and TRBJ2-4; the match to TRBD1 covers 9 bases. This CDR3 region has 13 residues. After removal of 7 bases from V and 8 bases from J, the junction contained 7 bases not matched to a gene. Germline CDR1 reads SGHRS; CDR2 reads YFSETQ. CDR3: CASAQGAYDIQYF. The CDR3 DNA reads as TGCGCCAGCGCACAGGGGGCGTATGACATTCAGTACTTC.

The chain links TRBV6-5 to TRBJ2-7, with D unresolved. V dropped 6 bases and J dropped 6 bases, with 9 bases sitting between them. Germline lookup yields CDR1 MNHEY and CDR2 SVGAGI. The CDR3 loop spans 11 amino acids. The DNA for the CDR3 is TGTGCCAGCAGCACTCCACGCGAGCAGTACTTC. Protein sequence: CASSTPREQYF.

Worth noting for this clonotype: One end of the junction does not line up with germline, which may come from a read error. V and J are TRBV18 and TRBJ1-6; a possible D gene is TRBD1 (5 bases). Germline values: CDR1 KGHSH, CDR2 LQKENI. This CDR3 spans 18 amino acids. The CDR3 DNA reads TGTGCCAGCTCACCATCAGCTATGTCGGGAAGAGGGGATTCCCCCCTCCACTTT. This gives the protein CASSPSAMSGRGDSPLHF.

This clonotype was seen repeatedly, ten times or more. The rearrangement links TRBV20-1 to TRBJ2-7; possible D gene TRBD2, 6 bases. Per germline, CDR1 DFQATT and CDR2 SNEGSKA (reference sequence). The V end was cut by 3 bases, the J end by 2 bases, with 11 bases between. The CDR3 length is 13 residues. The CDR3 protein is CSASTGGAYEQYF. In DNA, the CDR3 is TGCAGTGCTAGTACAGGAGGGGCCTACGAGCAGTACTTC.

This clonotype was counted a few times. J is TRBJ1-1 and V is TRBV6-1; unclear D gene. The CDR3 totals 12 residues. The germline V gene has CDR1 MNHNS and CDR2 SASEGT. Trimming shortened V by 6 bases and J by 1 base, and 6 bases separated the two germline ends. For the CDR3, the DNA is TGTGCCAGCAGGACCGGGAACACTGAAGCTTTCTTT. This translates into CASRTGNTEAFF.

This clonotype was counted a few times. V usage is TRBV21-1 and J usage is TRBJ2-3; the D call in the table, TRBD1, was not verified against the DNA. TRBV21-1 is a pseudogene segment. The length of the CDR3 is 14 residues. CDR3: CASLRDRGSDTQYF. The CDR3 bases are TGTGCCAGCCTTCGGGACAGGGGATCAGATACGCAGTATTTT.

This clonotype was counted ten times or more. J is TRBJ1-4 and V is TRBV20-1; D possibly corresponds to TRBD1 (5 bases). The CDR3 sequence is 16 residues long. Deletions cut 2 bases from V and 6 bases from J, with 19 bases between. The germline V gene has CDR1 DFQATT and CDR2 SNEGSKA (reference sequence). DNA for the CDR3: TGCAGTGCTAGATCCTTAACCGGGACCCAAGATGAAAAACTGTTTTTT. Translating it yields CSARSLTGTQDEKLFF.

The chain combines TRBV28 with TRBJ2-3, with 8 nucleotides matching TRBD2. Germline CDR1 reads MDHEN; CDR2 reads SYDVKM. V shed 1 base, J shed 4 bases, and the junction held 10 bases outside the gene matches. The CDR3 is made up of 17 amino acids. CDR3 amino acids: CASSLFVVGGAADTQYF. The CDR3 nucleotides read TGTGCCAGCAGTTTATTTGTCGTCGGGGGGGCCGCAGATACGCAGTATTTT.

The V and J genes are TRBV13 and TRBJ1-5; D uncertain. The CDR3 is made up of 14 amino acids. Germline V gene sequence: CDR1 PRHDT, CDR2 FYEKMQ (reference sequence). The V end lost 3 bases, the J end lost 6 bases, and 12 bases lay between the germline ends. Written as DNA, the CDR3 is TGTGCCAGCAGCTTGGTTCCCAAGGTTCAGCCCCAGCATTTT. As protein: CASSLVPKVQPQHF.

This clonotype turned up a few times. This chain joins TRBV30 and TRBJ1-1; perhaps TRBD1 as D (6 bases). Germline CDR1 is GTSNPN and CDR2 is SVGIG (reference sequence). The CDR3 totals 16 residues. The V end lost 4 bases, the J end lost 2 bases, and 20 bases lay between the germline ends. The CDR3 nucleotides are TGTGCCTGGATACCCAATTTACGGGGACACAACACTGAAGCTTTCTTT. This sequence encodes CAWIPNLRGHNTEAFF.

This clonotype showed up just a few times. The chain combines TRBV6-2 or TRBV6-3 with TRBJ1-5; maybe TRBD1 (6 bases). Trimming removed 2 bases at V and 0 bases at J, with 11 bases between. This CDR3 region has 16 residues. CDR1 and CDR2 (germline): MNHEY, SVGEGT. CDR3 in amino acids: CASSYPGQYSNQPQHF. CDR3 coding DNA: TGTGCCAGCAGTTACCCTGGACAGTATAGCAATCAGCCCCAGCATTTT.

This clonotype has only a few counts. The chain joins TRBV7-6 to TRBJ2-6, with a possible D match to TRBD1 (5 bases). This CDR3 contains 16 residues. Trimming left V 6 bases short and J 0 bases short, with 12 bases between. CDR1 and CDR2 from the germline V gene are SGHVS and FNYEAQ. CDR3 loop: CASSYKGDSGANVLTF. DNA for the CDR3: TGTGCCAGCAGTTATAAAGGGGACTCTGGGGCCAACGTCCTGACTTTC.